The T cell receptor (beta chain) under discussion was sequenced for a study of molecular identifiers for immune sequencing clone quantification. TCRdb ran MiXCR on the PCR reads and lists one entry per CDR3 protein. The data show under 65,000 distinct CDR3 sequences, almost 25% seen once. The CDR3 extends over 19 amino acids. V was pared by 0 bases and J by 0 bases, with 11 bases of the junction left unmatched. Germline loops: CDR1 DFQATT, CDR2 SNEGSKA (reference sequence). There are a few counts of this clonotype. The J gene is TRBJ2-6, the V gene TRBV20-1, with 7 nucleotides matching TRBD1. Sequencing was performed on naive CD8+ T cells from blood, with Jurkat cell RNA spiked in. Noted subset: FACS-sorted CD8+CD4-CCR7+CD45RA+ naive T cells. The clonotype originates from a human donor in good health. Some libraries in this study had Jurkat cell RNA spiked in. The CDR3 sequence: CSARDNSGTVFSGANVLTF. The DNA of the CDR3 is TGCAGTGCTAGAGATAATTCGGGGACAGTGTTCTCTGGGGCCAACGTCCTGACTTTC.